These 23 T cell receptor beta chains came from one sample sequenced in a study of early T cells in non-severe SARS-CoV-2 infection. Each CDR3 protein gets one entry after TCRdb re-called the 5' RACE reads with MiXCR. Altogether 65,000 to 80,000 distinct CDR3 sequences are present, 11% being singletons, with the ten largest covering approximately 4.8%. Source material: whole blood. All receptors derive from an adult who was a healthcare worker with PCR-confirmed SARS-CoV-2 infection or an uninfected control (not recorded which).

To note about this clonotype: This could be a read error, since a much larger clone is one nucleotide away. V is TRBV7-6 and J is TRBJ2-2; D could derive from TRBD1 or TRBD2 (5 bases each). CDR1 is SGHVS and CDR2 is FNYEAQ in the germline V gene. This CDR3 comprises 15 residues. CDR3 residues: CAGSLRPGSTGELFF. The CDR3 nucleotides are TGTGCCGGCAGCTTAAGGCCAGGGAGCACCGGGGAGCTGTTTTTT.

The chain is built from TRBV15 and TRBJ2-1; D uncertain. CDR3 size: 11 residues. Trimming pared 3 bases from V and 9 bases from J, leaving 6 bases between. Germline loops: CDR1 LNHNV, CDR2 YYDKDF (reference sequence). The CDR3 loop is CATSSRTEQFF. CDR3 in DNA: TGTGCCACCAGCAGTAGGACTGAGCAGTTCTTC.

The chain combines TRBV5-5 with TRBJ2-7; TRBD1 matches 8 bases. The CDR3 has 15 residues. Germline CDR1 is SGHKS and CDR2 is YYEKEE (reference sequence). V shed 1 base and J 4 bases; nucleotides not matched to a gene: 7. DNA of the CDR3: TGTGCCAGCAGCTTGTTCGGGACAGGAGTATACGAGCAGTACTTC. It translates to CASSLFGTGVYEQYF.

This clonotype was found a few times. The V gene is TRBV6-6, the J gene TRBJ2-5, with 7 nucleotides matching TRBD2. This CDR3 has 17 residues. Germline CDR1 and CDR2: MNHNY and SVGAGI (reference sequence). Losses at the gene ends were 0 bases for V and 1 base for J; bases not matched to a gene: 8. The CDR3 region has the DNA TGTGCCAGCAGTTACTCGTTGGCTAGCGGAGTCCAAGAGACCCAGTACTTC. Protein: CASSYSLASGVQETQYF.

There are many counts of this clonotype. The chain links TRBV12-3 or TRBV12-4 to TRBJ1-2; TRBD1 aligns across 10 bases. V gave up 1 base and J gave up 4 bases; unmatched junction bases: 3. The CDR3 is 15 residues long. The CDR3 bases are TGTGCCAGCAGTTTAGGGGGACAGGGGTCCTATGGCTACACCTTC. Translating it yields CASSLGGQGSYGYTF.

This clonotype was found a few times. The V gene is TRBV9, the J gene TRBJ1-2; maybe TRBD1 (5 bases). Trimming removed 3 bases from V and 6 bases from J, with 18 bases in between. Looked up from germline, CDR1 is SGDLS and CDR2 is YYNGEE. The CDR3 contains 15 residues. CDR3 sequence: CASSGRTGLSDGYTF. CDR3 nucleotides: TGTGCCAGCAGCGGTCGGACGGGACTTTCGGATGGCTACACCTTC. Full variable domain (rest looked up from reference TRBV9 and TRBJ1-2): DSGVTQTPKHLITATGQRVTLRCSPRSGDLSVYWYQQSLDQGLQFLIQYYNGEERAKGNILERFSAQQFPDLHSELNLSSLELGDSALYFCASSGRTGLSDGYTFGSGTRLTVV.

This clonotype was picked up a small number of times. This sequence joins TRBV5-1 and TRBJ2-6; weak D call: TRBD1 (6 bases). Deletions cut 2 bases from V and 4 bases from J, with 10 bases between. Germline values: CDR1 SGHRS, CDR2 YFSETQ. The CDR3 contains 15 residues. CDR3 region: CASSFTGTGANVLTF. The DNA of the CDR3 is TGCGCCAGCAGCTTCACAGGGACCGGGGCCAACGTCCTGACTTTC.

This clonotype was seen at least ten times. The V call is TRBV21-1, the J call TRBJ2-1; the DNA was not compared with TRBD1, the D call given in the table. TRBV21-1 represents a pseudogene. CDR3 size: 16 residues. The CDR3 loop is CASSTQKGGRCNEQFF. Here the CDR3 DNA reads TGTGCCAGCAGCACACAAAAAGGGGGCCGATGCAATGAGCAGTTCTTC.

Many counts were recorded for this clonotype. The rearrangement links TRBV6-1 to TRBJ2-3; D possibly corresponds to TRBD2 (6 bases). Trimming pared 8 bases from V and 2 bases from J, leaving 11 bases between. The CDR3 loop spans 13 amino acids. Germline lookup yields CDR1 MNHNS and CDR2 SASEGT. The CDR3 reads CASPGTFTDTQYF. The DNA for the CDR3 is TGTGCCAGCCCTGGGACTTTCACAGATACGCAGTATTTT.

This clonotype has a count of ten or more. This chain joins TRBV6-6 and TRBJ1-2, with no clear D. The V gene's germline CDR1 is MNHNY and CDR2 SVGAGI (reference sequence). The CDR3 sequence is 13 residues long. Trimming left V 7 bases short and J 4 bases short, with 13 bases between. The CDR3 DNA follows: TGTGCCAGCACCACAGAGTATCCCTATGGCTACACCTTC. It encodes CASTTEYPYGYTF.

This clonotype was observed at least ten times. The V gene is TRBV3-1, the J gene TRBJ2-5, with D possibly matching TRBD1 (5 bases). Trimming left V 1 base short and J 2 bases short, with 11 bases between. CDR1 and CDR2 (germline): LGHDT, YNNKEL (reference sequence). The CDR3 sequence is 15 residues long. CDR3 bases: TGTGCCAGCAGCCAAGGGTCTGACAGACAAGAGACCCAGTACTTC. Its translation is CASSQGSDRQETQYF.

This clonotype was picked up many times. V gene TRBV10-1 combines with J gene TRBJ1-6; TRBD1 matches at 7 bases. The germline gives CDR1 WNHNN, CDR2 SYGVQD (reference sequence). V lost 6 bases, J lost 6 bases, and 5 bases stayed unmatched. The CDR3 length is 14 residues. CDR3 nucleotide sequence: TGCGCCAGCAGAGAAGGGGGCCGTAATTCACCCCTCCACTTT. This gives the protein CASREGGRNSPLHF.

This clonotype has a handful of counts. This chain uses TRBV29-1 with TRBJ2-7; maybe TRBD1 (6 bases). The CDR3 length is 14 residues. The ends were cut back, 5 bases at V and 1 base at J, with 15 bases in the middle. Germline CDR1 SQVTM, CDR2 ANQGSEA. The CDR3 region has the DNA TGCAGCGTTTTGGGGGCAGCGAGATCCTACGAGCAGTACTTC. Its protein is CSVLGAARSYEQYF.

This clonotype was detected only a few times. The V and J genes are TRBV5-1 and TRBJ1-6; D gene ambiguous. The germline CDR1 and CDR2 sequences are SGHRS and YFSETQ. The CDR3 totals 12 residues. V was shortened by 3 bases and J by 9 bases, with 7 bases between the two germline ends. The CDR3 bases are TGCGCCAGCAGCTCGAGGAGTTCACCCCTCCACTTT. Protein: CASSSRSSPLHF. Full variable domain (outside the CDR3, taken from reference TRBV5-1 and TRBJ1-6): KAGVTQTPRYLIKTRGQQVTLSCSPISGHRSVSWYQQTPGQGLQFLFEYFSETQRNKGNFPGRFSGRQFSNSRSEMNVSTLELGDSALYLCASSSRSSPLHFGNGTRLTVT.

This chain joins TRBV7-8 and TRBJ1-1; D possibly corresponds to TRBD1 (5 bases). The CDR3 runs to 15 residues. V lost 1 base to trimming and J lost 5 bases, with 14 bases between them. Germline V gives CDR1 SGHVS, CDR2 FQNEAQ. The CDR3 region is CASSLVETVGTEAFF. In DNA form, the CDR3 reads TGTGCCAGCAGCTTAGTCGAGACAGTTGGAACTGAAGCTTTCTTT.

This clonotype was seen many times. The V gene is TRBV12-3 or TRBV12-4, the J gene TRBJ2-3; 7 bases map to TRBD1. The CDR3 loop spans 15 amino acids. Trimming cost V 7 bases and J 3 bases; bases outside gene matches: 10. DNA of the CDR3: TGTGCCAGCAACGCCGGACAGGACGGAACAGATACGCAGTATTTT. Amino acids: CASNAGQDGTDTQYF.

The chain combines TRBV15 with TRBJ1-6, with a tentative D call TRBD1 (6 bases). Germline lookup yields CDR1 LNHNV and CDR2 YYDKDF (reference sequence). This CDR3 is built from 17 residues. V lost 0 bases, J lost 6 bases, and 15 bases lay in between. This CDR3 reads CATSRDLQGRINSPLHF. The CDR3 nucleotides read TGTGCCACCAGCAGAGATTTACAGGGCCGTATTAATTCACCCCTCCACTTT.

This clonotype was seen more than once but under ten times. V gene TRBV29-1 combines with J gene TRBJ2-7, with D perhaps TRBD1 (7 bases). Germline-derived CDR1 and CDR2 are SQVTM and ANQGSEA. This CDR3 has 12 residues. V dropped 6 bases and J dropped 6 bases, with 15 bases sitting between them. This CDR3 reads CSVGGGRVEQYF. The CDR3 coding sequence is TGCAGCGTCGGAGGGGGCCGAGTCGAGCAGTACTTC.

The table lists this clonotype with many counts. The V call is TRBV7-2, the J call TRBJ2-7, with a possible D match to TRBD1 (5 bases). Trimming removed 2 bases at V and 0 bases at J, with 14 bases between. In germline, CDR1 is SGHTA, CDR2 FQGNSA. The CDR3 is 16 residues long. This chain's CDR3 is CASSLSWGKPSYEQYF. The CDR3 DNA reads TGTGCCAGCAGCTTATCGTGGGGCAAGCCCTCCTACGAGCAGTACTTC.

This clonotype was counted ten times or more. This chain joins TRBV20-1 and TRBJ2-2, with 9 bases aligning to TRBD2. Losses at the gene ends were 5 bases for V and 0 bases for J; bases not matched to a gene: 13. This CDR3 region has 18 residues. Germline CDR1 DFQATT, CDR2 SNEGSKA (reference sequence). DNA for the CDR3: TGCAGTGCTCGCCGCCGCGGGCGGGGGGGAACGAACACCGGGGAGCTGTTTTTT. It encodes CSARRRGRGGTNTGELFF.

This clonotype came up once. The J gene is TRBJ2-5, the V gene TRBV15; D uncertain. Germline CDR1 LNHNV, CDR2 YYDKDF (reference sequence). This CDR3 contains 14 residues. V was shortened by 0 bases and J by 6 bases, with 11 bases between the two germline ends. CDR3 region: CATSRDLSVKTQYF. CDR3 sequence (DNA): TGTGCCACCAGCAGAGATCTGAGTGTGAAGACCCAGTACTTC. The whole variable domain, remainder taken from reference TRBV15 and TRBJ2-5, is DAMVIQNPRYQVTQFGKPVTLSCSQTLNHNVMYWYQQKSSQAPKLLFHYYDKDFNNEADTPDNFQSRRPNTSFCFLDIRSPGLGDTAMYLCATSRDLSVKTQYFGPGTRLLVL.

This clonotype was counted many times. J is TRBJ2-5 and V is TRBV5-8; 12 bases are a match to TRBD2. The CDR3 has 16 amino acids. Per the germline V gene, CDR1 is SGHTS and CDR2 is YDEGEE. V lost 4 bases to trimming and J lost 3 bases; unmatched junction nucleotides: 7. The CDR3 sequence is CASSLGLAGYEETQYF. CDR3 DNA sequence: TGTGCCAGCAGCCTAGGACTAGCGGGGTACGAAGAGACCCAGTACTTC.

This clonotype has ten or more counts. The rearrangement uses TRBV10-2 and TRBJ2-7, with D hard to call. Deletions cut 2 bases from V and 1 base from J, with 3 bases between. From germline, CDR1 is WSHSY and CDR2 SAAADI. This CDR3 has 12 residues. The CDR3 protein is CASSERSYEQYF. CDR3 in DNA: TGCGCCAGCAGTGAGCGGTCCTACGAGCAGTACTTC.